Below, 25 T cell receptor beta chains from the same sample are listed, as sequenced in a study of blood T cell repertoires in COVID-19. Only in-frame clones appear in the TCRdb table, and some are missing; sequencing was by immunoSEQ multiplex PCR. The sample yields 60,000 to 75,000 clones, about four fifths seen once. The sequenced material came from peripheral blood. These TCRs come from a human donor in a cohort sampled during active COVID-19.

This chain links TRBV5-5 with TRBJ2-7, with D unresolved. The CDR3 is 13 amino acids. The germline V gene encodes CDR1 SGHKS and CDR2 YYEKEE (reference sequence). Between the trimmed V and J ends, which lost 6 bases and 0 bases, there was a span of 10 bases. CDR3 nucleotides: TGTGCCAGCAATGCGCGCAACTCCTACGAGCAGTACTTC. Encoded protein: CASNARNSYEQYF.

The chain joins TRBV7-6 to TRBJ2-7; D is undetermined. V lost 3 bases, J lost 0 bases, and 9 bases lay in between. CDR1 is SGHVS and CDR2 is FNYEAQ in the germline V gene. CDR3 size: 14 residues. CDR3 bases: TGTGCCAGCAGCTTGATGACTGGCTCCTACGAGCAGTACTTC. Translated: CASSLMTGSYEQYF.

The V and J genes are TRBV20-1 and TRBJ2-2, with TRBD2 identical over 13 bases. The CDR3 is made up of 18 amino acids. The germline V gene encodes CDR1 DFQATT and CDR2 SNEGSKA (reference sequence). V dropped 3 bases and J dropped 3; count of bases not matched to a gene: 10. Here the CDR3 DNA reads TGCAGTGCTAGTTCCACTAGCGGGAGGGCCGGATACACCGGGGAGCTGTTTTTT. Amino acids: CSASSTSGRAGYTGELFF.

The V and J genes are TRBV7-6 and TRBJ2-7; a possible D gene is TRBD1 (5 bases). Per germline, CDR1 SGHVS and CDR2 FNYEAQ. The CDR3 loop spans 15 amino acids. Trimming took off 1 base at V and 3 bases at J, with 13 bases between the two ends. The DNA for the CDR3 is TGTGCCAGCAGCTTAGACCAGGGTATTAGCTACGAGCAGTACTTC. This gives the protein CASSLDQGISYEQYF.

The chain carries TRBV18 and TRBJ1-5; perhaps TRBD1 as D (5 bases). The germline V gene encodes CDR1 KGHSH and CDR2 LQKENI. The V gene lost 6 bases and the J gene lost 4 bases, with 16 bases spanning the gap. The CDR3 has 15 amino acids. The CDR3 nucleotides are TGTGCCAGCTCGCGGGCGGGGACGGTGAATCAGCCCCAGCATTTT. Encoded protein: CASSRAGTVNQPQHF.

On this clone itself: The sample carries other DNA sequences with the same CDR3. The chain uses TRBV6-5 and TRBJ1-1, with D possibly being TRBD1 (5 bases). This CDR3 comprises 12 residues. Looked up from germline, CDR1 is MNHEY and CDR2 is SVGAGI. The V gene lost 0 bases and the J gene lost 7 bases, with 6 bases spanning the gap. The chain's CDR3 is CASSYSGGEAFF. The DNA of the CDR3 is TGTGCCAGCAGTTACTCGGGGGGTGAAGCTTTCTTT.

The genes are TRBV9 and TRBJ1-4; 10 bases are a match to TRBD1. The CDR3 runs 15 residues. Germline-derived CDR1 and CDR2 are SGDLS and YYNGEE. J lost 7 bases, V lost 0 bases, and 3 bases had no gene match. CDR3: CASSVGGQGSEKLFF. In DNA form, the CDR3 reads TGTGCCAGCAGCGTAGGGGGACAGGGGTCTGAAAAACTGTTTTTT.

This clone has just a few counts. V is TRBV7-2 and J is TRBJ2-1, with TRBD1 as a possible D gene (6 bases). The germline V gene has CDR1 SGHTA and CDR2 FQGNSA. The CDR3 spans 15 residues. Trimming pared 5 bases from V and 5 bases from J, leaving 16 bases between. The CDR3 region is CASSRPGTNDNEQFF. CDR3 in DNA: TGTGCCAGCAGCCGTCCCGGGACAAACGACAATGAGCAGTTCTTC.

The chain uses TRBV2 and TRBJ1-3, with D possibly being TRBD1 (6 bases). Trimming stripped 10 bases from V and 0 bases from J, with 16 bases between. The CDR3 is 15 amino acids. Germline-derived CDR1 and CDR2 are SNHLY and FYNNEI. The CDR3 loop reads CAKGGGRSSGNTIYF. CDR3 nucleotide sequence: TGTGCCAAAGGGGGGGGGCGATCCTCTGGAAACACCATATATTTT.

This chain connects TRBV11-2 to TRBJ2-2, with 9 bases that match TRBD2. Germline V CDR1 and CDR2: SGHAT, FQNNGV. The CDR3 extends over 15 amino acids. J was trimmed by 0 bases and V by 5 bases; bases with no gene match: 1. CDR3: CASSASGTNTGELFF. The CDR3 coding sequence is TGTGCCAGCAGCGCTAGCGGGACGAACACCGGGGAGCTGTTTTTT. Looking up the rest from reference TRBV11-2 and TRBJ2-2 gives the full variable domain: EAGVAQSPRYKIIEKRQSVAFWCNPISGHATLYWYQQILGQGPKLLIQFQNNGVVDDSQLPKDRFSAERLKGVDSTLKIQPAKLEDSAVYLCASSASGTNTGELFFGEGSRLTVL.

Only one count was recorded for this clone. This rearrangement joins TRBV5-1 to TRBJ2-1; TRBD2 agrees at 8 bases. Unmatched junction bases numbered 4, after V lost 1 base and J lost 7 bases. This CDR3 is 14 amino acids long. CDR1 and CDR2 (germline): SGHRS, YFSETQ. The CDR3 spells CASSLTSGQNEQFF. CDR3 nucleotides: TGCGCCAGCAGCTTGACTAGCGGACAGAATGAGCAGTTCTTC.

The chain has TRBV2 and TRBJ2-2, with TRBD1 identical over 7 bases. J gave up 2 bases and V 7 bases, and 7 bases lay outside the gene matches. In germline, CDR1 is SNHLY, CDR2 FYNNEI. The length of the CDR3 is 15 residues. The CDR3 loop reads CASTNDRANTGELFF. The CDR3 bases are TGTGCCAGCACCAACGACAGGGCTAACACCGGGGAGCTGTTTTTT.

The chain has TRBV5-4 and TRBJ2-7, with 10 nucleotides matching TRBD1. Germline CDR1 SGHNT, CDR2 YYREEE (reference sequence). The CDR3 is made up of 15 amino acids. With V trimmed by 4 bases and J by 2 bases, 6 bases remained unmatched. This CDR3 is CASSPGGTGAYEQYF. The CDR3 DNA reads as TGTGCCAGCAGCCCGGGAGGGACAGGGGCCTACGAGCAGTACTTC.

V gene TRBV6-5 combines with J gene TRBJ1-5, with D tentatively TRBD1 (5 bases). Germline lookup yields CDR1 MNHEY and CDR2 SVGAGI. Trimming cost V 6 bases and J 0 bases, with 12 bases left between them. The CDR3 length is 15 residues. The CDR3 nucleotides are TGTGCCAGCAGGTCGACAGTTTATAGCAATCAGCCCCAGCATTTT. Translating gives CASRSTVYSNQPQHF.

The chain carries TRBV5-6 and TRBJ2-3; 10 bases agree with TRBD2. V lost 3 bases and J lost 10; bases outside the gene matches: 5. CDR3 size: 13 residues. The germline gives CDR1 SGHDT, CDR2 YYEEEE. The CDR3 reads CASSWSGLAAQYF. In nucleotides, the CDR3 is TGTGCCAGCAGCTGGTCTGGACTAGCGGCGCAGTATTTT.

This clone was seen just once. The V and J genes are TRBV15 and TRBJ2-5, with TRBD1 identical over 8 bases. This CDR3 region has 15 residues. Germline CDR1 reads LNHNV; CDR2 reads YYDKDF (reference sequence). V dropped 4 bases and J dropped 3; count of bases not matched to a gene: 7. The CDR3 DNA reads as TGTGCCACCAGCACACACAGGGGGACGGAAGAGACCCAGTACTTC. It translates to CATSTHRGTEETQYF.

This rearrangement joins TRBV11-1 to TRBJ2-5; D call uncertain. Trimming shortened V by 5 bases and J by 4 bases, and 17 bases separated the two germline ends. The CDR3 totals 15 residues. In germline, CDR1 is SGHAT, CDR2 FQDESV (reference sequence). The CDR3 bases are TGTGCCAGCAGCCCCCGTTCTCTTTGGGCAGAGACCCAGTACTTC. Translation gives CASSPRSLWAETQYF.

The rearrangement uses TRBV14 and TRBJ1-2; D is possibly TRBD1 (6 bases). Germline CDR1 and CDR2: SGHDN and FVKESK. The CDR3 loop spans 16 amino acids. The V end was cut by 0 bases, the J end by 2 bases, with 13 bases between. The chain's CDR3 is CASSQEGRQVNYGYTF. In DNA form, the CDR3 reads TGTGCCAGCAGCCAAGAGGGGAGACAGGTCAACTATGGCTACACCTTC.

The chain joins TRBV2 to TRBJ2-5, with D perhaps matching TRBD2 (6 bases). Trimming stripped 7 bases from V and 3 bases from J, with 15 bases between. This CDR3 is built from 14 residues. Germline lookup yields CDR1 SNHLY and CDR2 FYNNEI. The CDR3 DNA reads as TGTGCCAGCAACCGAATCGGAGGGGAAGAGACCCAGTACTTC. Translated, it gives CASNRIGGEETQYF.

This CDR3 is CASSQAGKGNEQFF. The CDR3 nucleotides read TGTGCCAGCAGCCAAGCAGGGAAGGGAAATGAGCAGTTCTTC. V usage is TRBV14 and J usage is TRBJ2-1, with a weak D call TRBD1 (5 bases). The CDR3 has 14 residues. Germline V gene sequence: CDR1 SGHDN, CDR2 FVKESK. Deletions cut 1 base from V and 7 bases from J, with 11 bases between.

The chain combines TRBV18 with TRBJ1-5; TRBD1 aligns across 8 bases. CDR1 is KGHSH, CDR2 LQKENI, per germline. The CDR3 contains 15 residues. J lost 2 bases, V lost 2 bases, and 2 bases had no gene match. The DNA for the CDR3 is TGTGCCAGCTCACCAGTGACAGGGGGCAATCAGCCCCAGCATTTT. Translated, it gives CASSPVTGGNQPQHF. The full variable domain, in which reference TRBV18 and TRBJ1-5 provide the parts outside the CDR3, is NAGVMQNPRHLVRRRGQEARLRCSPMKGHSHVYWYRQLPEEGLKFMVYLQKENIIDESGMPKERFSAEFPKEGPSILRIQQVVRGDSAAYFCASSPVTGGNQPQHFGDGTRLSIL.

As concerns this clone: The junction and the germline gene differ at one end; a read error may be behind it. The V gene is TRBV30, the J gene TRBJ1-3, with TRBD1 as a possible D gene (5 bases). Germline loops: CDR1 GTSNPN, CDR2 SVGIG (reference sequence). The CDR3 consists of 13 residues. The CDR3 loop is CAWSVVLQAAPSF. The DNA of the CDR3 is TGTGCCTGGAGTGTCGTCCTACAGGCTGCTCCTTCTTTT.

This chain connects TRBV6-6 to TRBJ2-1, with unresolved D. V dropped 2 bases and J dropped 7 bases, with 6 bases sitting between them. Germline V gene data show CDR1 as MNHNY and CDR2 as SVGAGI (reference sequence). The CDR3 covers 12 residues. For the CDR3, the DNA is TGTGCCAGCAGTTACGCGAGAAATGAGCAGTTCTTC. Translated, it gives CASSYARNEQFF.

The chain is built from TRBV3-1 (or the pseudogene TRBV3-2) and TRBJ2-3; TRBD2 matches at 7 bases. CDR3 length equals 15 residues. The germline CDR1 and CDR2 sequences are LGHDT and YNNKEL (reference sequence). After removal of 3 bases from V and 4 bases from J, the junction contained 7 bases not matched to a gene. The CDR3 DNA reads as TGTGCCAGCAGCCAGGCCGGGAGGTGGCCAGATACGCAGTATTTT. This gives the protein CASSQAGRWPDTQYF.

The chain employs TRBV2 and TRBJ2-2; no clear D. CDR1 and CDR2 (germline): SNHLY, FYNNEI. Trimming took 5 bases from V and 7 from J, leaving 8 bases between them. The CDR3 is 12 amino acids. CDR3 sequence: CASSSYIGELFF. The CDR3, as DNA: TGTGCCAGCAGTTCCTATATCGGGGAGCTGTTTTTT.